This is a list of T cell receptor beta chains from one sample in a study of T cell clones after liver transplantation. Libraries were prepared by immunoSEQ multiplex PCR; TCRdb keeps only in-frame clonotypes and omits some of them. The data hold more than 95,000 clones, with around 84% observed a single time. Sequences were derived from CD4+ T cells from blood, sampled around 44 months after liver transplant. All receptors derive from a human patient who received a liver transplant. Some T cells may be transferred from the graft donor. CDR3s include the opening cysteine and the closing phenylalanine or tryptophan. The D gene is left open where the match is weak. Not every row has a clone size; where given, it reads once, few, many or a size class.

clone size,CDR3 length,D gene,J gene,V gene,CDR3 protein,CDR3 DNA
.,15,.,TRBJ2-3,TRBV7-3,CASSLIRASTDTQYF,TGTGCCAGCAGCTTAATACGGGCTAGCACAGATACGCAGTATTTT
.,14,TRBD1,TRBJ1-3,TRBV7-2,CASSADRGRNTIYF,TGTGCCAGCAGCGCCGACAGGGGGAGAAACACCATATATTTT
.,13,.,TRBJ1-2,TRBV5-1,CASSLEGDYGYTF,TGCGCCAGCAGCTTGGAGGGGGACTATGGCTACACCTTC
.,15,TRBD2,TRBJ2-7,TRBV15,CATSRESGSSYEQYF,TGTGCCACCAGCAGAGAGAGCGGGAGCTCCTACGAGCAGTACTTC
.,15,TRBD2,TRBJ2-3,TRBV5-4,CASRPGLATVDTQYF,TGTGCCAGCAGACCCGGACTAGCGACTGTAGATACGCAGTATTTT
.,13,.,TRBJ1-1,TRBV6-4,CASSWQGNTEAFF,TGTGCCAGCAGTTGGCAGGGGAACACTGAAGCTTTCTTT
once,11,.,TRBJ1-1,TRBV6-5,CASRGNTEAFF,TGTGCCAGCAGGGGGAACACTGAAGCTTTCTTT
.,14,.,TRBJ1-2,TRBV6-5,CASSPRDGIYGYTF,TGTGCCAGCAGTCCCCGTGACGGTATCTATGGCTACACCTTC
.,16,.,TRBJ2-4,TRBV28,CASTQQGAYSKNIQYF,TGTGCCAGCACCCAACAGGGTGCCTATTCCAAAAACATTCAGTACTTC
.,14,TRBD1,TRBJ1-2,TRBV19,CASSPTGYSYGYTF,TGTGCCAGTAGTCCGACAGGGTATAGCTATGGCTACACCTTC
.,16,TRBD2,TRBJ2-3,TRBV29-1,CSSSGLAGGPTDTQYF,TGCAGCTCCTCTGGGCTAGCGGGGGGCCCCACAGATACGCAGTATTTT
once,11,.,TRBJ2-3,TRBV20-1,CSADHTDTQYF,TGCAGTGCTGACCACACAGATACGCAGTATTTT
.,14,.,TRBJ1-2,TRBV6-5,CASSSYQGDYGYTF,TGTGCCAGCAGTTCGTACCAGGGAGACTATGGCTACACCTTC
once,14,.,TRBJ2-3,TRBV7-3,CASSLWPSTDTQYF,TGTGCCAGCAGCTTATGGCCCAGCACAGATACGCAGTATTTT
.,13,.,TRBJ2-1,TRBV15,CATSRGAYNEQFF,TGTGCCACCAGCAGGGGGGCCTACAATGAGCAGTTCTTC
few,13,.,TRBJ1-1,TRBV18,CASSPGLNTEAFF,TGTGCCAGCTCACCTGGATTGAACACTGAAGCTTTCTTT